The rows below give T cell receptor beta chains drawn from one sample of a study of low-dose radiotherapy and immunotherapy resistance in tumors. TCRdb re-called the reads with MiXCR, one entry per CDR3 protein. The sample shows under 90,000 distinct CDR3 sequences, over 15% of them seen only once. The material sequenced was PBMCs, taken after low-dose radiotherapy plus immunotherapy. These receptors all stem from a male donor with prostate cancer. Both conserved end residues are part of each CDR3. D genes are given only for firm matches. Some rows have no size entry. The others give once, few or many, or a class for an expanded clone.

TRBD2	TRBV3-1	many	15	TRBJ2-2	CASSQASGRAGELFF	TGTGCCAGCAGCCAAGCTAGCGGGAGGGCCGGGGAGCTGTTTTTT
TRBD1	TRBV12-3/TRBV12-4	many	15	TRBJ2-1	CASHTPTGGRNEQFF	TGTGCCAGCCACACCCCCACAGGGGGCCGAAATGAGCAGTTCTTC
TRBD1	TRBV28	NA	16	TRBJ1-1	CASKSVGDRMNTEAFF	TGTGCCAGCAAATCGGTGGGGGACAGAATGAACACTGAAGCTTTCTTT
TRBD2	TRBV28	many	14	TRBJ2-7	CASSLAGGAYEQYF	TGTGCCAGCAGTTTGGCGGGAGGGGCCTACGAGCAGTACTTC
NA	TRBV6-2/TRBV6-3	many	17	TRBJ2-7	CASSNPTELIANYEQYF	TGTGCCAGCAGTAACCCGACTGAACTTATCGCCAACTACGAGCAGTACTTC
NA	TRBV5-5	many	17	TRBJ2-5	CASSPVKSIGLQETQYF	TGTGCCAGCAGCCCAGTGAAAAGCATAGGGCTCCAAGAGACCCAGTACTTC
TRBD2	TRBV29-1	many	13	TRBJ2-3	CSARRGATDTQYF	TGCAGCGCCCGGCGGGGGGCCACAGATACGCAGTATTTT
NA	TRBV7-6	many	16	TRBJ2-5	CASSQVGKTLGETQYF	TGTGCCAGCAGCCAAGTCGGGAAAACCTTGGGGGAGACCCAGTACTTC
TRBD1	TRBV28	many	14	TRBJ2-2	CASETGGSPGELFF	TGTGCCAGCGAGACAGGGGGCTCCCCCGGGGAGCTGTTTTTT
NA	TRBV7-2	many	15	TRBJ2-5	CASSFRGSSQETQYF	TGTGCCAGCAGCTTTCGGGGGTCGTCCCAAGAGACCCAGTACTTC
TRBD2	TRBV10-3	NA	14	TRBJ2-1	CAIRTTSGTNEQFF	TGTGCCATCAGAACCACTAGCGGGACCAATGAGCAGTTCTTC
TRBD1	TRBV20-1	many	15	TRBJ1-2	CSAKTTGTVLYGYTF	TGCAGTGCAAAAACTACCGGGACAGTACTCTATGGCTACACCTTC
TRBD1	TRBV28	many	13	TRBJ2-7	CASPGQGVHEQYF	TGTGCCAGCCCGGGACAGGGGGTCCACGAGCAGTACTTC
TRBD2	TRBV10-3	many	15	TRBJ2-3	CAIIGLAKATDTQYF	TGTGCCATCATTGGACTAGCGAAGGCCACAGATACGCAGTATTTT
TRBD2	TRBV20-1	many	14	TRBJ2-1	CSAPTSGRGYEQFF	TGCAGTGCCCCAACTAGCGGGAGAGGATATGAGCAGTTCTTC
NA	TRBV7-9	many	13	TRBJ1-2	CASSPSRDYGYTF	TGTGCCAGCAGCCCGTCGCGGGACTATGGCTACACCTTC
NA	TRBV9	few	15	TRBJ2-3	CASSSRGSKSDTQYF	TGTGCCAGCAGCTCGCGGGGTTCCAAAAGCGATACGCAGTATTTT
NA	TRBV6-1	many	12	TRBJ2-7	CASRGTGHEQYF	TGCGCCAGCAGGGGAACAGGGCACGAGCAGTACTTC
NA	TRBV6-2/TRBV6-3	many	13	TRBJ2-7	CASRESFPYEQYF	TGTGCCAGCAGGGAAAGTTTCCCCTACGAGCAGTACTTC
NA	TRBV6-2/TRBV6-3	many	13	TRBJ2-1	CASRRQPGTEQFF	TGTGCCAGCAGACGGCAACCGGGCACCGAGCAGTTCTTC
NA	TRBV19	NA	17	TRBJ2-2	CASSMNARATGELFFFF	NA
NA	TRBV6-2/TRBV6-3	many	17	TRBJ1-3	CASSDVPTGSSRNTIYF	TGTGCCAGCAGTGATGTCCCTACAGGGTCTTCGCGAAACACCATATATTTT
TRBD1	TRBV27	many	17	TRBJ2-2	CASSSGQGAANTGELFF	TGTGCCAGCAGTTCCGGACAGGGGGCCGCGAACACCGGGGAGCTGTTTTTT
TRBD1	TRBV29-1	few	14	TRBJ2-7	CSVGSRGPSYEQYF	TGCAGCGTTGGCTCCAGGGGGCCGTCCTACGAGCAGTACTTC
NA	TRBV30	NA	12	TRBJ1-1	CAWSYGKTEAFF	TGTGCCTGGAGTTACGGGAAAACTGAAGCTTTCTTT
NA	TRBV9	few	15	TRBJ2-7	CASSVSGTASYEQYF	TGTGCCAGCAGCGTTTCCGGGACCGCGTCCTACGAGCAGTACTTC
NA	TRBV10-3	many	18	TRBJ1-3	CAISEFSGGTASGNTIYF	TGTGCCATCAGTGAATTTAGTGGTGGAACAGCCTCTGGAAACACCATATATTTT
NA	TRBV6-5	many	12	TRBJ2-2	CASRPWAGELFF	TGTGCCAGCAGACCCTGGGCCGGGGAGCTGTTTTTT
NA	TRBV7-2	many	14	TRBJ2-3	CASSRGLGGDTQYF	TGTGCCAGCAGCCGAGGACTGGGGGGCGATACGCAGTATTTT
NA	TRBV9	NA	16	TRBJ2-3	CASSSTPSHSTDTQYF	TGTGCCAGCAGCTCGACCCCGTCACATAGCACAGATACGCAGTATTTT
TRBD1	TRBV6-2/TRBV6-3	many	12	TRBJ1-1	CASSYRQGEAFF	TGTGCCAGCAGTTACCGACAGGGTGAAGCTTTCTTT
NA	TRBV28	many	12	TRBJ1-2	CASSLGDYGYTF	TGTGCCAGCAGTCTCGGGGACTATGGCTACACCTTC
TRBD2	TRBV20-1	many	15	TRBJ2-1	CSARVGLAGYNEQFF	TGCAGTGCTAGAGTGGGACTAGCGGGATACAATGAGCAGTTCTTC
TRBD1	TRBV10-3	many	13	TRBJ2-1	CAITGSIQGAQFF	TGTGCCATCACCGGATCAATACAGGGGGCGCAGTTCTTC
TRBD1	TRBV12-3/TRBV12-4	many	15	TRBJ2-7	CASSWTGPRSDEQYF	TGTGCCAGCAGTTGGACAGGCCCTAGATCCGACGAGCAGTACTTC
TRBD1	TRBV7-3	many	15	TRBJ2-1	CASSLGPTGSDEQFF	TGTGCCAGCAGCTTAGGGCCGACAGGGTCAGATGAGCAGTTCTTC
TRBD2	TRBV29-1	many	16	TRBJ2-7	CSVGRLLAGGGYEQYF	TGCAGCGTTGGGAGGCTACTAGCGGGAGGGGGTTACGAGCAGTACTTC
NA	TRBV28	few	13	TRBJ1-2	CASSLSGRAGYTF	TGTGCCAGCAGTTTATCTGGTAGGGCTGGCTACACCTTC
TRBD1	TRBV3-1	many	16	TRBJ2-3	CASSLRDRAGKDTQYF	TGTGCCAGCAGCCTACGGGACAGGGCGGGAAAAGATACGCAGTATTTT
TRBD1	TRBV2	many	15	TRBJ2-2	CASRNGQGNTGELFF	TGTGCCAGCAGGAACGGACAGGGGAACACCGGGGAGCTGTTTTTT
NA	TRBV6-5	many	12	TRBJ1-2	CASSNSPYGYTF	TGTGCCAGCAGCAATTCTCCGTATGGCTACACCTTC
NA	TRBV27	many	15	TRBJ1-4	CASSPDRVLGEKLFF	TGTGCCAGCAGTCCAGACCGGGTCCTGGGAGAAAAACTGTTTTTT
NA	TRBV2	many	12	TRBJ2-4	CASSEFVGPGYF	TGTGCCAGCAGTGAATTCGTGGGTCCAGGTTACTTC
NA	TRBV9	many	15	TRBJ2-3	CASSVRSVGTDTQYF	TGTGCCAGCAGCGTACGGTCGGTCGGCACAGATACGCAGTATTTT
TRBD2	TRBV19	many	16	TRBJ2-3	CASSILAGVGADTQYF	TGTGCCAGTAGTATACTAGCGGGAGTCGGTGCAGATACGCAGTATTTT
NA	TRBV5-8	NA	11	TRBJ1-1	CASSLFQGAFF	TGTGCCAGCAGCTTATTTCAGGGAGCTTTCTTT
TRBD1	TRBV28	few	13	TRBJ1-2	CASSYRGNYGYTF	TGTGCCAGCAGTTACAGGGGGAACTATGGCTACACCTTC
TRBD2	TRBV20-1	many	15	TRBJ2-1	CSARDPAGGRDEQFF	TGCAGTGCTAGAGACCCAGCGGGAGGGAGGGATGAGCAGTTCTTC
NA	TRBV28	NA	14	TRBJ2-1	CASSLPSPYNEQFF	TGTGCCAGCAGTTTGCCTAGCCCCTACAATGAGCAGTTCTTC
TRBD1	TRBV29-1	many	13	TRBJ1-2	CSVWTGGNYGYTF	TGCAGCGTCTGGACAGGGGGCAACTATGGCTACACCTTC
TRBD2	TRBV2	many	17	TRBJ2-6	CASRGGLVNSGANVLTF	TGTGCCAGCAGGGGGGGACTAGTCAACTCTGGGGCCAACGTCCTGACTTTC
NA	TRBV29-1	medium-sized	13	TRBJ2-3	CSVEEIPGDTQYF	TGCAGCGTTGAAGAGATCCCCGGGGATACGCAGTATTTT
NA	TRBV5-1	NA	14	TRBJ1-2	CASSVGDPNYGYTF	TGCGCCAGCAGCGTCGGGGATCCTAACTATGGCTACACCTTC